A single sample gave rise to the 24 T cell receptor beta chains below, sequenced in a study of OX40 agonist ivuxolimab in advanced cancers. Some clones are missing from TCRdb's copy, which holds only in-frame ones; the method was immunoSEQ multiplex PCR. The sample has approximately 65,000 clones, 80% to 90% seen once; the top ten hold around 4.1%. The source material was CD4+ or CD8+ T cells sorted from blood, sampled in a trial of the OX40 agonist ivuxolimab. The receptor source for this set is an adult with an advanced solid tumor such as melanoma, head and neck, liver or kidney cancer.

This chain joins TRBV19 and TRBJ1-3; D not resolved. The CDR3 spans 14 residues. Germline CDR1 and CDR2: LNHDA and SQIVND (reference sequence). Deletions cut 8 bases from V and 0 bases from J, with 11 bases between. The CDR3 protein is CASRASSSGNTIYF. The CDR3 DNA follows: TGTGCCAGTCGAGCATCCTCCTCTGGAAACACCATATATTTT.

The CDR3 loop reads CASSYPDSNSPLHF. As DNA, the CDR3 is TGTGCCAGCAGTTACCCGGACAGTAATTCACCCCTCCACTTT. The V and J genes are TRBV6-6 and TRBJ1-6; D might be TRBD1 (6 bases). Deletions cut 2 bases from V and 6 bases from J, with 8 bases between. CDR1 and CDR2 (germline): MNHNY, SVGAGI (reference sequence). There are 14 residues in the CDR3.

CDR3 sequence: CASTTSGKYNEQFF. For the CDR3, the DNA is TGTGCCAGTACGACTAGCGGTAAATACAATGAGCAGTTCTTC. The V and J genes are TRBV28 and TRBJ2-1, with TRBD2 matching 9 bases. The CDR3 runs 14 residues. V dropped 9 bases and J dropped 4; count of bases not matched to a gene: 7. Germline assignment: CDR1 MDHEN and CDR2 SYDVKM. The full variable domain, in which reference TRBV28 and TRBJ2-1 provide the parts outside the CDR3, is DVKVTQSSRYLVKRTGEKVFLECVQDMDHENMFWYRQDPGLGLRLIYFSYDVKMKEKGDIPEGYSVSREKKERFSLILESASTNQTSMYLCASTTSGKYNEQFFGPGTRLTVL.

The sample holds one count of this clone. The chain combines TRBV19 with TRBJ1-2, with TRBD1 matching 9 bases. The V gene's germline CDR1 is LNHDA and CDR2 SQIVND (reference sequence). The CDR3 loop spans 13 amino acids. V dropped 5 bases and J dropped 3; count of bases not matched to a gene: 1. In nucleotides, the CDR3 is TGTGCCAGTAGTCGGGACAGGGACTATGGCTACACCTTC. Its translation is CASSRDRDYGYTF.

This chain links TRBV5-4 with TRBJ2-7; either TRBD1 or TRBD2 may fit D (5 bases each). The V end was cut by 0 bases, the J end by 4 bases, with 17 bases between. The CDR3 consists of 16 residues. Germline V gives CDR1 SGHNT, CDR2 YYREEE (reference sequence). The CDR3 region has the DNA TGTGCCAGCAGCTTGGGGAGCGGACACCGCCCTTACGAGCAGTACTTC. Translated, it gives CASSLGSGHRPYEQYF.

The rearrangement uses TRBV7-9 and TRBJ2-3, with 8 bases fitting TRBD1. With 2 bases clipped from V and 4 bases from J, the junction kept 8 bases outside the gene matches. Germline CDR1 SEHNR, CDR2 FQNEAQ (reference sequence). The CDR3 spans 16 residues. The CDR3 DNA sequence: TGTGCCAGCAGCTTACTGGCAGGGGGCAGCGCAGATACGCAGTATTTT. Encoded protein: CASSLLAGGSADTQYF.

The chain is built from TRBV5-1 and TRBJ2-1, with a weak D call TRBD2 (6 bases). Germline CDR1 and CDR2: SGHRS and YFSETQ. Trimming removed 6 bases at V and 6 bases at J, with 19 bases between. This CDR3 is built from 15 residues. Here the CDR3 reads CASTSLSGSGNEQFF. CDR3 sequence (DNA): TGCGCCAGCACCTCCCTTAGCGGCTCTGGCAATGAGCAGTTCTTC.

The J gene is TRBJ1-1, the V gene TRBV30; no reliable D call. Per the germline V gene, CDR1 is GTSNPN and CDR2 is SVGIG (reference sequence). This CDR3 has 13 residues. The V end was cut by 0 bases, the J end by 6 bases, with 11 bases between. The CDR3, as DNA: TGTGCCTGGAGTGTACTGAAGGTTGCTGAAGCTTTCTTT. Translation gives CAWSVLKVAEAFF.

The rearrangement links TRBV19 to TRBJ1-3, with 8 bases matching TRBD1. J gave up 0 bases and V 6 bases, and 7 bases lay outside the gene matches. The length of the CDR3 is 16 residues. Germline V gives CDR1 LNHDA, CDR2 SQIVND (reference sequence). As DNA, the CDR3 is TGTGCCAGTAGACCCGACAGGGGCCCCTCTGGAAACACCATATATTTT. Residues: CASRPDRGPSGNTIYF. The full variable domain, in which reference TRBV19 and TRBJ1-3 provide the parts outside the CDR3, is DGGITQSPKYLFRKEGQNVTLSCEQNLNHDAMYWYRQDPGQGLRLIYYSQIVNDFQKGDIAEGYSVSREKKESFPLTVTSAQKNPTAFYLCASRPDRGPSGNTIYFGEGSWLTVV.

The chain joins TRBV28 to TRBJ2-5; D gene unclear. The germline V and J ends were trimmed by 6 bases and 11 bases, with 22 bases remaining between them. Germline V gene sequence: CDR1 MDHEN, CDR2 SYDVKM. This CDR3 is 14 amino acids long. DNA for the CDR3: TGTGCCAGCAGATACCTCCGAAAGGGCAGAGAGCAGTACTTC. Translating gives CASRYLRKGREQYF.

The chain employs TRBV5-4 and TRBJ2-5, with TRBD2 matching over 14 bases. Germline assignment: CDR1 SGHNT and CDR2 YYREEE (reference sequence). V lost 4 bases, J lost 2 bases, and 10 bases stayed unmatched. The length of the CDR3 is 18 residues. CDR3 protein: CASSPGLAGVGGQETQYF. The DNA for the CDR3 is TGTGCCAGCAGCCCGGGACTAGCGGGAGTTGGTGGGCAAGAGACCCAGTACTTC. Full variable domain (missing parts from reference TRBV5-4 and TRBJ2-5): ETGVTQSPTHLIKTRGQQVTLRCSSQSGHNTVSWYQQALGQGPQFIFQYYREEENGRGNFPPRFSGLQFPNYSSELNVNALELDDSALYLCASSPGLAGVGGQETQYFGPGTRLLVL.

This clone was seen only once. The chain links TRBV10-2 to TRBJ2-3, with a possible D match to TRBD1 (6 bases). CDR1 and CDR2 from the germline V gene are WSHSY and SAAADI. The V end lost 7 bases, the J end lost 2 bases, and 13 bases lay between the germline ends. CDR3 length: 14 amino acids. CDR3 in amino acids: CASKARDNTDTQYF. CDR3 sequence (DNA): TGCGCCAGCAAAGCACGGGACAACACAGATACGCAGTATTTT.

The V and J genes are TRBV6-5 and TRBJ1-6, with D perhaps matching TRBD1 (6 bases). The CDR3 consists of 13 residues. Germline CDR1 and CDR2: MNHEY and SVGAGI. Here the CDR3 DNA reads TGTGCTAGGGGGGGAGGATATAATTCACCCCTCCACTTT. Protein: CARGGGYNSPLHF.

J is TRBJ2-3 and V is TRBV12-5; 8 nucleotides line up with TRBD1. The CDR3 has 16 residues. Germline values: CDR1 LGHNT, CDR2 FRNRAP. With V trimmed by 0 bases and J by 1 base, 3 bases remained unmatched. CDR3 amino acids: CASGLVLTGGTDTQYF. CDR3 nucleotide sequence: TGTGCTAGTGGTTTGGTACTGACAGGGGGCACAGATACGCAGTATTTT.

V is TRBV11-3 and J is TRBJ2-5, with 11 positions matching TRBD1. This CDR3 has 15 amino acids. Germline CDR1 SGHNT, CDR2 YENEEA. The V gene end was trimmed by 4 bases and the J gene end by 5 bases; junction bases not matched to a gene: 6. The DNA of the CDR3 is TGTGCCAGCAGCTGGACAGGGGGCGCAGGGGAGACCCAGTACTTC. This gives the protein CASSWTGGAGETQYF. Full variable domain (outside the CDR3, taken from reference TRBV11-3 and TRBJ2-5): EAGVVQSPRYKIIEKKQPVAFWCNPISGHNTLYWYLQNLGQGPELLIRYENEEAVDDSQLPKDRFSAERLKGVDSTLKIQPAELGDSAVYLCASSWTGGAGETQYFGPGTRLLVL.

The chain links TRBV7-8 to TRBJ1-1; 10 nucleotides align to TRBD1. Trimming removed 5 bases from V and 0 bases from J; junction bases left unmatched: 9. The CDR3 totals 17 residues. Germline CDR1 reads SGHVS; CDR2 reads FQNEAQ. CDR3 DNA: TGTGCCAGCAGCCCTCGGACAGGGGGTAGGATGAACACTGAAGCTTTCTTT. This gives the protein CASSPRTGGRMNTEAFF.

The gene calls are TRBV9 and TRBJ2-2, with 9 bases that match TRBD2. Germline V CDR1 and CDR2: SGDLS, YYNGEE. There are 15 residues in the CDR3. V shed 3 bases and J 5 bases; nucleotides not matched to a gene: 5. The CDR3 coding sequence is TGTGCCAGCAGCGACTTAGCGGGAGAAACCGGGGAGCTGTTTTTT. Translated: CASSDLAGETGELFF.

The genes are TRBV4-2 and TRBJ2-5, with 11 bases aligning to TRBD1. The length of the CDR3 is 17 residues. The V gene end was trimmed by 1 base and the J gene end by 5 bases; junction bases not matched to a gene: 9. The germline gives CDR1 LGHNA, CDR2 YNFKEQ. The CDR3 region is CASSQAGTGGWGETQYF. The CDR3 nucleotides read TGTGCCAGCAGCCAAGCTGGGACAGGGGGATGGGGGGAGACCCAGTACTTC.

The chain couples TRBV18 to TRBJ1-3; D gene unclear. V was shortened by 4 bases and J by 0 bases, with 13 bases between the two germline ends. Germline V gives CDR1 KGHSH, CDR2 LQKENI. The CDR3 spans 16 residues. CDR3 nucleotide sequence: TGTGCCAGCTCACTGACCGTCATAGGCTCTGGAAACACCATATATTTT. Protein: CASSLTVIGSGNTIYF.

This clone came up once. The chain links TRBV10-3 to TRBJ2-2, with 11 positions matching TRBD2. Per the germline V gene, CDR1 is ENHRY and CDR2 is SYGVKD. V lost 0 bases, J lost 5 bases, and 5 bases stayed unmatched. This CDR3 region has 17 residues. The CDR3 DNA is TGTGCCATCAGTGAGTCAACTAGCGGGAGCAAGACCGGGGAGCTGTTTTTT. It yields the protein CAISESTSGSKTGELFF.

This clone was seen only once. The gene calls are TRBV4-3 and TRBJ2-1, with 13 bases that match TRBD2. Trimming removed 4 bases from V and 10 bases from J; junction bases left unmatched: 7. The CDR3 has 15 residues. Germline V lookup: CDR1 LGHNA, CDR2 YSLEER. CDR3 amino acids: CASSRGLAGVEEQFF. DNA for the CDR3: TGCGCCAGCAGCCGCGGACTAGCGGGAGTAGAGGAGCAGTTCTTC.

The V gene is TRBV2, the J gene TRBJ2-2; no clear D gene. The CDR3 is 13 residues long. The germline gives CDR1 SNHLY, CDR2 FYNNEI. V gave up 4 bases and J gave up 7 bases, with 10 bases separating them. DNA of the CDR3: TGTGCCAGCAGTGGGCTGGGTGTCGGGGAGCTGTTTTTT. It codes for CASSGLGVGELFF. Complete variable domain (other parts from reference TRBV2 and TRBJ2-2): EPEVTQTPSHQVTQMGQEVILRCVPISNHLYFYWYRQILGQKVEFLVSFYNNEISEKSEIFDDQFSVERPDGSNFTLKIRSTKLEDSAMYFCASSGLGVGELFFGEGSRLTVL.

CDR3 bases: TGTGCCAGCAGTTGGACTAGCGGGATTAACAATGAGCAGTTCTTC. The encoded protein is CASSWTSGINNEQFF. This chain connects TRBV7-2 to TRBJ2-1; 12 bases align to TRBD2. Germline CDR1 is SGHTA and CDR2 is FQGNSA. The CDR3 has 15 residues. V dropped 6 bases and J dropped 5; count of bases not matched to a gene: 5.

This rearrangement joins TRBV28 to TRBJ1-2, with D unresolved. Germline V gives CDR1 MDHEN, CDR2 SYDVKM. There are 12 residues in the CDR3. Trimming took off 2 bases at V and 1 base at J, with 2 bases between the two ends. The CDR3 sequence is CASSLVNYGYTF. In nucleotides, the CDR3 is TGTGCCAGCAGTTTAGTTAACTATGGCTACACCTTC.